The clone carrying this TCR beta chain turned up a few times. These data belong to a study of blood T cells in healthy people across ages. Primed by a sample-barcoded 5' primer and a J-beta primer mix, a second PCR proceeded for roughly 7 to 11 cycles. Each CDR3 protein is one row after TCRdb ran MiXCR on the 5' RACE reads. In the table there are 1,500,000 or so distinct CDR3 sequences, approximately 60% of which are singletons. Germline V CDR1 and CDR2: MNHEY, SMNVEV (reference sequence). V lost 6 bases to trimming and J lost 2 bases, with 15 bases between them. The CDR3 length is 15 residues. This sequence was found in a man younger than 35 in good health. The chain uses TRBV27 and TRBJ2-3, with D perhaps matching TRBD1 or TRBD2 (5 bases each). Sequenced: blood. The CDR3 coding sequence is TGTGCCAGCAGCCCCTCGGGACCCTTCACAGATACGCAGTATTTT. Its protein is CASSPSGPFTDTQYF.